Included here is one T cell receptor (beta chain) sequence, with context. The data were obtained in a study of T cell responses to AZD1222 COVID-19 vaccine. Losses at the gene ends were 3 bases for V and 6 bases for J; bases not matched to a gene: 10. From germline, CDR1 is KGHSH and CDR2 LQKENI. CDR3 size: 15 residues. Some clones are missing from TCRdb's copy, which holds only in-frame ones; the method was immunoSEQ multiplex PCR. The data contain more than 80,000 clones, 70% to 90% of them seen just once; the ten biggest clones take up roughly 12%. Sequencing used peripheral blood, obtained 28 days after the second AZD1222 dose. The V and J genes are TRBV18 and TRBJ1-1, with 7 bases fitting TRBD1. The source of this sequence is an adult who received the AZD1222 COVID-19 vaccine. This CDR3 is CASSPAVRGGAEAFF. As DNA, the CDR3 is TGTGCCAGCTCACCGGCTGTTCGAGGGGGCGCTGAAGCTTTCTTT. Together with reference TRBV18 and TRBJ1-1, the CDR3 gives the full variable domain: NAGVMQNPRHLVRRRGQEARLRCSPMKGHSHVYWYRQLPEEGLKFMVYLQKENIIDESGMPKERFSAEFPKEGPSILRIQQVVRGDSAAYFCASSPAVRGGAEAFFGQGTRLTVV.